This passage covers 21 T cell receptor beta chains from one sample sequenced in a study of CD8 T cells in ankylosing spondylitis. TCRdb re-derived calls from the 5' RACE reads in MiXCR, one entry per CDR3 protein. Among about 360,000 distinct CDR3 sequences, around 20% were seen once, and the ten largest hold around 13%. The sample was blood, either unsorted or a sorted T cell fraction (not recorded which). Receptor source: a male donor with ankylosing spondylitis or in good health (not recorded which).

The sample holds a few counts of this clonotype. The chain recombines TRBV7-6 with TRBJ2-3; 10 nucleotides align to TRBD2. The ends lost 3 bases at V and 2 bases at J; junction bases unmatched: 2. This CDR3 has 15 amino acids. Germline V gene sequence: CDR1 SGHVS, CDR2 FNYEAQ. CDR3 sequence: CASSFSGGPTDTQYF. DNA for the CDR3: TGTGCCAGCAGCTTTAGCGGGGGGCCCACAGATACGCAGTATTTT.

The V call is TRBV6-1, the J call TRBJ1-1; TRBD1 might be the D (5 bases). Germline CDR1 and CDR2: MNHNS and SASEGT. The V and J ends lost 6 bases and 0 bases respectively, with 14 bases between them. This CDR3 comprises 15 residues. CDR3 sequence (DNA): TGTGCCAGCAGCCCAGGGTTGTCCGTGAACACTGAAGCTTTCTTT. This codes for CASSPGLSVNTEAFF.

V is TRBV4-1 and J is TRBJ1-2; D call uncertain. The CDR3 is made up of 13 amino acids. Germline CDR1 MGHRA, CDR2 YSYEKL. The V gene lost 0 bases and the J gene lost 5 bases, with 7 bases spanning the gap. The CDR3: CASSQDPEYGYTF. The CDR3 DNA reads TGCGCCAGCAGCCAAGATCCCGAATATGGCTACACCTTC.

The rearrangement links TRBV4-1 to TRBJ2-2; unclear D gene. CDR3 size: 15 residues. CDR1 MGHRA and CDR2 YSYEKL come from the germline V gene. V shed 3 bases and J shed 4 bases, with 12 bases lying between them. This CDR3 is CASSQAGASTGELFF. DNA for the CDR3: TGCGCCAGCAGCCAGGCCGGCGCAAGCACCGGGGAGCTGTTTTTT.

V and J are TRBV27 and TRBJ2-5; 10 positions agree with TRBD2. The trim removed 0 bases at V and 3 bases at J, leaving 4 bases unmatched. This CDR3 region has 16 residues. CDR1 and CDR2 from the germline V gene are MNHEY and SMNVEV (reference sequence). CDR3 nucleotides: TGTGCCAGCAGTTTATCGGCCAGCGGGGGGGAAGAGACCCAGTACTTC. Its protein is CASSLSASGGEETQYF.

V and J are TRBV9 and TRBJ1-4; D remains unclear. Trimming pared 4 bases from V and 6 bases from J, leaving 13 bases between. From germline, CDR1 is SGDLS and CDR2 YYNGEE. The CDR3 covers 14 residues. The CDR3 spells CASSPSRSDEKLFF. Here the CDR3 DNA reads TGTGCCAGCAGCCCCTCGAGATCCGATGAAAAACTGTTTTTT.

This clonotype was counted a few times. This chain connects TRBV7-6 to TRBJ2-3; D remains unclear. The V end lost 5 bases, the J end lost 4 bases, and 16 bases lay between the germline ends. The germline CDR1 and CDR2 sequences are SGHVS and FNYEAQ. CDR3 length: 15 amino acids. The CDR3 protein is CASSPNLPAADTQYF. The DNA for the CDR3 is TGTGCCAGCAGCCCCAATTTGCCCGCGGCAGATACGCAGTATTTT.

This clonotype was counted a few times. CDR3 region: CASSPGGPSYEQYF. The CDR3 DNA sequence: TGTGCCAGCAGTCCCGGGGGGCCCTCCTACGAGCAGTACTTC. The gene calls are TRBV27 and TRBJ2-7; tentative D call: TRBD2 (7 bases). The CDR3 extends over 14 amino acids. V shed 5 bases and J shed 0 bases, with 11 bases lying between them. The germline V gene encodes CDR1 MNHEY and CDR2 SMNVEV (reference sequence).

This clonotype showed up just a few times. The genes are TRBV20-1 and TRBJ2-1; 7 bases fit TRBD2. Germline V gene lookup returns CDR1 DFQATT and CDR2 SNEGSKA (reference sequence). V lost 6 bases and J lost 7; bases outside the gene matches: 15. The CDR3 totals 15 residues. The CDR3 protein is CSAQSGGMGGNEQFF. For the CDR3, the DNA is TGCAGTGCCCAGAGTGGAGGGATGGGGGGGAATGAGCAGTTCTTC.

This clonotype has just a few counts. The chain couples TRBV6-1 to TRBJ2-1; 10 positions match TRBD1. Trimming took 7 bases from V and 4 from J; bases not matched to a gene: 7. Germline assignment: CDR1 MNHNS and CDR2 SASEGT. The CDR3 totals 15 residues. This CDR3 is CASTTGTGAYNEQFF. CDR3 DNA sequence: TGTGCCAGCACCACCGGGACAGGGGCTTACAATGAGCAGTTCTTC.

This clonotype was picked up many times. The chain joins TRBV12-3 or TRBV12-4 to TRBJ2-6; D is uncertain. The CDR3 has 15 amino acids. V was shortened by 5 bases and J by 4 bases, with 12 bases between the two germline ends. Here the CDR3 reads CASSTTMGGANVLTF. CDR3 bases: TGTGCCAGCAGTACTACGATGGGAGGGGCCAACGTCCTGACTTTC.

This clonotype showed up just a few times. The gene calls are TRBV4-1 and TRBJ2-7, with D unresolved. The length of the CDR3 is 14 residues. Per the germline V gene, CDR1 is MGHRA and CDR2 is YSYEKL. V was trimmed by 0 bases and J by 4 bases, leaving 10 bases between them. CDR3 coding DNA: TGCGCCAGCAGCCAAGATTGGAGAGGTTACGAGCAGTACTTC. Protein product: CASSQDWRGYEQYF.

The J gene is TRBJ2-3, the V gene TRBV3-1; D gene uncertain. The length of the CDR3 is 15 residues. V lost 0 bases to trimming and J lost 2 bases, with 9 bases between them. Germline-derived CDR1 and CDR2 are LGHDT and YNNKEL (reference sequence). The CDR3 reads CASSQDLKITDTQYF. Here the CDR3 DNA reads TGTGCCAGCAGCCAAGATTTGAAGATCACAGATACGCAGTATTTT.

This clonotype was seen a few times. This chain connects TRBV7-9 to TRBJ2-3; 8 bases align to TRBD2. The CDR3 length is 15 residues. Germline V lookup: CDR1 SEHNR, CDR2 FQNEAQ (reference sequence). After removal of 4 bases from V and 6 bases from J, the junction contained 9 bases not matched to a gene. The CDR3 here is CASSSSGGTGDTQYF. In DNA form, the CDR3 reads TGTGCCAGCAGCTCCAGCGGGGGCACAGGGGATACGCAGTATTTT.

This clonotype came up many times. This chain links TRBV25-1 with TRBJ1-4; D not resolved. CDR3 length equals 12 residues. Trimming stripped 3 bases from V and 8 bases from J, with 7 bases between. Germline CDR1 MGHDK, CDR2 SYGVNS. CDR3 residues: CASSDYWEKLFF. The CDR3 DNA follows: TGTGCCAGCAGTGATTATTGGGAAAAACTGTTTTTT.

This rearrangement joins TRBV29-1 to TRBJ2-5, with D possibly TRBD2 on 6 matching bases. Germline V gene data show CDR1 as SQVTM and CDR2 as ANQGSEA. V dropped 5 bases and J dropped 6 bases, with 13 bases sitting between them. CDR3 length equals 12 residues. The CDR3 bases are TGCAGCGTTCTTTTCGGGGGACAGACCCAGTACTTC. It yields the protein CSVLFGGQTQYF.

This clonotype has just a few counts. The V and J genes are TRBV15 and TRBJ2-5; TRBD2 matches at 7 bases. This CDR3 region has 15 residues. V lost 0 bases, J lost 4 bases, and 5 bases stayed unmatched. Germline lookup yields CDR1 LNHNV and CDR2 YYDKDF (reference sequence). In nucleotides, the CDR3 is TGTGCCACCAGCAGAGAAGCGGGGATGGGAGAGACCCAGTACTTC. Amino acids: CATSREAGMGETQYF.

The V call is TRBV9, the J call TRBJ2-1; D is possibly TRBD1 (6 bases). CDR1 SGDLS and CDR2 YYNGEE come from the germline V gene. V lost 4 bases and J 1 base, leaving 12 bases between the germline ends. The CDR3 extends over 15 amino acids. CDR3 in DNA: TGTGCCAGCAGCCCACAGGGTGAGTCCTACAATGAGCAGTTCTTC. Translation: CASSPQGESYNEQFF.

The gene calls are TRBV5-1 and TRBJ2-3; tentatively, D is TRBD1 or TRBD2 (5 bases each). Germline values: CDR1 SGHRS, CDR2 YFSETQ. The V end lost 9 bases, the J end lost 1 base, and 15 bases lay between the germline ends. This CDR3 comprises 14 residues. CDR3 loop: CATSTQGGTDTQYF. The CDR3, as DNA: TGCGCCACGTCCACTCAGGGAGGCACAGATACGCAGTATTTT.

The chain has TRBV28 and TRBJ2-7; 7 nucleotides agree with TRBD1. V lost 6 bases, J lost 5 bases, and 4 bases stayed unmatched. There are 12 residues in the CDR3. CDR1 is MDHEN and CDR2 is SYDVKM in the germline V gene. CDR3 DNA: TGTGCCAGCAGGACAGGGAACGACGAGCAGTACTTC. Amino acid sequence: CASRTGNDEQYF.

This clonotype was seen a handful of times. The chain joins TRBV6-6 to TRBJ2-1, with D tentatively TRBD2 (5 bases). CDR1 is MNHNY, CDR2 SVGAGI, per germline (reference sequence). Trimming took 6 bases from V and 9 from J, leaving 12 bases between them. This CDR3 spans 12 amino acids. DNA of the CDR3: TGTGCCAGCAGCCTGGACTCTATTGAGCAGTTCTTC. This encodes CASSLDSIEQFF.